A selection of T cell receptor beta chains follows, all from one sample in a study of graft-versus-host responses after intestinal transplantation. Generated by immunoSEQ multiplex PCR, the TCRdb table keeps only in-frame clones and is missing some. The sample lists about 130,000 clones; approximately 91% were seen once. Their antigens are not known. The sequencing used unstimulated CD4+ T cells sorted from spleen or lymph node cells, collected before intestinal transplant. These receptors all come from a human donor who received an intestinal transplant. The CDR3 runs from the conserved cysteine through the conserved F or W. The D gene is left open where the match is weak.

CDR3 protein: CATSRVASKATEAFF
CDR3 DNA: TGTGCCACCAGCAGAGTCGCGTCCAAGGCGACTGAAGCTTTCTTT
J gene: TRBJ1-1
D gene: -
V gene: TRBV15

CDR3 protein: CANSFQLLDTQYF
CDR3 DNA: TGTGCCAACAGTTTTCAATTACTAGATACGCAGTATTTT
J gene: TRBJ2-3
D gene: -
V gene: TRBV27

CDR3 protein: CASSPKGLGVLEQYF
CDR3 DNA: TGTGCCAGCTCACCAAAGGGACTAGGGGTCCTCGAGCAGTACTTC
J gene: TRBJ2-7
D gene: TRBD2
V gene: TRBV18

CDR3 protein: CAWRKREHEQYF
CDR3 DNA: TGTGCCTGGAGGAAGCGGGAGCACGAGCAGTACTTC
J gene: TRBJ2-7
D gene: TRBD2
V gene: TRBV30

CDR3 protein: CASSRGGAPYEQYF
CDR3 DNA: TGTGCCAGCAGCCGAGGCGGGGCCCCCTACGAGCAGTACTTC
J gene: TRBJ2-7
D gene: -
V gene: TRBV7-3

CDR3 protein: CASSYEAGSNTGELFF
CDR3 DNA: TGTGCCAGCAGTTATGAAGCGGGATCGAACACCGGGGAGCTGTTTTTT
J gene: TRBJ2-2
D gene: TRBD2
V gene: TRBV6-6

CDR3 protein: CASSSRTSNYGYTF
CDR3 DNA: TGTGCCAGCAGCTCGCGGACATCTAACTATGGCTACACCTTC
J gene: TRBJ1-2
D gene: -
V gene: TRBV9

CDR3 protein: CASSPQTGLYGYTF
CDR3 DNA: TGTGCCAGCAGCCCGCAAACAGGACTCTATGGCTACACCTTC
J gene: TRBJ1-2
D gene: -
V gene: TRBV7-2

CDR3 protein: CASSSGLANTGELFF
CDR3 DNA: TGCGCCAGCAGCTCGGGACTAGCGAACACCGGGGAGCTGTTTTTT
J gene: TRBJ2-2
D gene: TRBD2
V gene: TRBV5-1

CDR3 protein: CASSFPNSPLHF
CDR3 DNA: TGTGCCAGCAGTTTCCCAAATTCACCCCTCCACTTT
J gene: TRBJ1-6
D gene: -
V gene: TRBV27

CDR3 protein: CASSYPTLEGGTQYF
CDR3 DNA: TGTGCCAGCAGCTACCCGACTCTAGAGGGGGGGACCCAGTACTTC
J gene: TRBJ2-5
D gene: -
V gene: TRBV5-5

CDR3 protein: CASSLGAGAGQETQYF
CDR3 DNA: TGTGCCAGCAGCTTAGGGGCAGGGGCCGGTCAAGAGACCCAGTACTTC
J gene: TRBJ2-5
D gene: -
V gene: TRBV7-3

CDR3 protein: CASSSPLGLGAHNEQFF
CDR3 DNA: TGTGCCAGCAGTTCCCCCCTGGGGCTAGGGGCCCACAATGAGCAGTTCTTC
J gene: TRBJ2-1
D gene: -
V gene: TRBV27

CDR3 protein: CASSVARVNEKLFF
CDR3 DNA: TGTGCCAGCAGCGTAGCCAGGGTCAATGAAAAACTGTTTTTT
J gene: TRBJ1-4
D gene: -
V gene: TRBV9

CDR3 protein: CASSHATGGTGELFF
CDR3 DNA: TGTGCCAGCAGCCACGCTACAGGGGGCACCGGGGAGCTGTTTTTT
J gene: TRBJ2-2
D gene: TRBD1
V gene: TRBV14

CDR3 protein: CASSLIVYGYTF
CDR3 DNA: TGTGCCAGCAGCTTAATAGTCTATGGCTACACCTTC
J gene: TRBJ1-2
D gene: -
V gene: TRBV7-9

CDR3 protein: CASSGDSANIQYF
CDR3 DNA: TGTGCCAGCAGCGGGGACTCGGCAAACATTCAGTACTTC
J gene: TRBJ2-4
D gene: -
V gene: TRBV9